These 30 T cell receptor beta chains came from one sample sequenced in a study of molecular identifiers for immune sequencing clone quantification. From the PCR reads, TCRdb called clonotypes with MiXCR, one entry per CDR3 protein. The profile shows about 640,000 distinct CDR3 sequences, about 20% of them singletons. Sequencing input: naive CD8+ T cells from blood, with Jurkat cell RNA spiked in. As for subset: FACS-sorted CD8+CD4-CCR7+CD45RA+ naive T cells. Receptors were obtained from a human donor in good health. Some libraries in this study had Jurkat cell RNA spiked in.

This clonotype was observed at least ten times. J is TRBJ2-3 and V is TRBV27; 9 bases map to TRBD2. The V and J ends lost 8 bases and 6 bases, in that order; junction bases with no gene match: 12. The length of the CDR3 is 15 residues. Germline V lookup: CDR1 MNHEY, CDR2 SMNVEV (reference sequence). In DNA form, the CDR3 reads TGTGCCAGCCTCTCCGGGACTAGCCCTGGTGATACGCAGTATTTT. It specifies CASLSGTSPGDTQYF.

The genes are TRBV27 and TRBJ1-5, with D unclear. Germline V gene lookup returns CDR1 MNHEY and CDR2 SMNVEV (reference sequence). The CDR3 length is 14 residues. The V end was cut by 4 bases, the J end by 3 bases, with 10 bases between. The CDR3 here is CASSSLEYNQPQHF. CDR3 DNA: TGTGCCAGCAGTTCGCTGGAGTACAATCAGCCCCAGCATTTT.

Details on this clonotype: Given a much more abundant clone one base away, this may be a read error. V is TRBV4-2 and J is TRBJ2-7; D not certain. CDR1 is LGHNA and CDR2 is YNFKEQ in the germline V gene. The CDR3 spans 13 residues. This CDR3 reads CASNQASNYEQYF. The CDR3 coding sequence is TGTGCCAGCAACCAAGCTTCCAACTACGAGCAGTACTTC.

The CDR3 here is CASTHTPWAGGPPDTQYF. For the CDR3, the DNA is TGTGCCAGTACGCACACTCCCTGGGCGGGAGGGCCCCCAGATACGCAGTATTTT. V gene TRBV19 combines with J gene TRBJ2-3; TRBD2 aligns across 9 bases. CDR1 and CDR2 from the germline V gene are LNHDA and SQIVND (reference sequence). Unmatched junction bases numbered 18, after V lost 7 bases and J lost 4 bases. This CDR3 has 18 amino acids.

The chain has TRBV5-1 and TRBJ2-7, with D perhaps TRBD1 (6 bases). This CDR3 is 15 amino acids long. Germline CDR1 is SGHRS and CDR2 is YFSETQ. V gave up 0 bases and J gave up 0 bases, with 10 bases separating them. CDR3 protein: CASSLGQDSSYEQYF. CDR3 DNA sequence: TGCGCCAGCAGCTTGGGACAGGACAGCTCCTACGAGCAGTACTTC.

The chain couples TRBV21-1 to TRBJ2-7; TRBD2, the table's D call, lacks a check against the DNA. TRBV21-1 is tagged as a pseudogene. This CDR3 comprises 15 residues. The CDR3 reads CASIRRREESYEQYF. The CDR3 DNA is TGTGCCAGCATCCGACGGCGGGAGGAATCCTACGAGCAGTACTTC.

The rearrangement links TRBV27 to TRBJ1-1; a weak D match, TRBD1 (6 bases). Deletions cut 5 bases from V and 4 bases from J, with 11 bases between. The CDR3 has 13 residues. Germline lookup yields CDR1 MNHEY and CDR2 SMNVEV (reference sequence). CDR3 sequence (DNA): TGTGCCAGCAGTCTAGGACAGCCCACTGAAGCTTTCTTT. Protein: CASSLGQPTEAFF.

This clonotype was seen only a few times. This chain connects TRBV5-8 to TRBJ2-5; the match to TRBD1 covers 7 bases. V shed 7 bases and J 0 bases; nucleotides not matched to a gene: 3. CDR3 size: 13 residues. Germline CDR1 and CDR2: SGHTS and YDEGEE. The CDR3 DNA reads TGTGCCAGCCAAGACAGGGACCAAGAGACCCAGTACTTC. This translates into CASQDRDQETQYF.

This clonotype was counted at least ten times. The chain carries TRBV4-3 and TRBJ2-7, with D perhaps assigned TRBD1 or TRBD2 (6 bases each). Germline CDR1 reads LGHNA; CDR2 reads YSLEER. CDR3 length: 16 amino acids. V was pared by 0 bases and J by 3 bases, with 15 bases between. DNA for the CDR3: TGCGCCAGCAGCCAAGATCGGGCGGGACACCGCTACGAGCAGTACTTC. Translating gives CASSQDRAGHRYEQYF.

For this clonotype: With a much larger clone just one base away, this may be a read error. The chain combines TRBV4-3 with TRBJ2-2; D is uncertain. The CDR3 contains 14 residues. CDR1 LGHNA and CDR2 YSLEER come from the germline V gene. CDR3 in DNA: TGCGTCAGCAGCAGCCGCCAGAACACCGGGGAGCTGTTTTTT. The encoded protein is CVSSSRQNTGELFF.

The rearrangement uses TRBV29-1 and TRBJ2-7; tentative D call: TRBD1 (6 bases). The CDR3 extends over 12 amino acids. Germline values: CDR1 SQVTM, CDR2 ANQGSEA. Trimming left V 3 bases short and J 2 bases short, with 8 bases between. Here the CDR3 reads CSVEGDTYEQYF. The DNA for the CDR3 is TGCAGCGTTGAGGGGGACACCTACGAGCAGTACTTC.

Many counts were recorded for this clonotype. This CDR3 is CASSWEAGELFF. CDR3 DNA: TGTGCCAGCTCCTGGGAGGCCGGGGAGCTGTTTTTT. This sequence joins TRBV13 and TRBJ2-2, with TRBD2 as a possible D gene (6 bases). Germline-derived CDR1 and CDR2 are PRHDT and FYEKMQ (reference sequence). This CDR3 is 12 amino acids long. V gave up 8 bases and J gave up 6 bases, with 10 bases separating them.

About this clonotype: Its ends do not fully match the called genes, so a read error is possible. The chain uses TRBV5-4 and TRBJ2-7; maybe TRBD2 (5 bases). Germline loops: CDR1 SGHNT, CDR2 YYREEE (reference sequence). The CDR3 consists of 15 residues. CDR3 protein: CASRLGRGSSYEQYF. The CDR3, as DNA: TGTGCCAGCAGATTGGGTCGGGGTAGTAGCTACGAGCAGTACTTC.

V is TRBV6-5 and J is TRBJ2-5; 15 nucleotides agree with TRBD2. Unmatched junction bases numbered 3, after V lost 5 bases and J lost 5 bases. The CDR3 spans 15 residues. The germline gives CDR1 MNHEY, CDR2 SVGAGI. The CDR3 spells CASSGLAGGYETQYF. In DNA form, the CDR3 reads TGTGCCAGCAGTGGACTAGCGGGAGGGTACGAGACCCAGTACTTC.

In the case of this clonotype: At one boundary the junction diverges from the germline segment, which might be a read error. The chain has TRBV19 and TRBJ1-5; D is unclear. This CDR3 is built from 15 residues. Germline V gene lookup returns CDR1 LNHDA and CDR2 SQIVND (reference sequence). CDR3 region: CASSIDAYSNPPQHF. The CDR3 DNA reads as TGTGCCAGTAGTATCGACGCATATAGCAATCCGCCCCAGCATTTT.

The V and J genes are TRBV27 and TRBJ2-5, with D tentatively TRBD1 (6 bases). Germline values: CDR1 MNHEY, CDR2 SMNVEV (reference sequence). There are 14 residues in the CDR3. V was trimmed by 5 bases and J by 2 bases, leaving 12 bases between them. The CDR3 region has the DNA TGTGCCAGCAGTCCTTGGACAGAACAAGAGACCCAGTACTTC. The encoded protein is CASSPWTEQETQYF.

This clonotype was counted many times. The rearrangement uses TRBV12-5 and TRBJ2-4; D remains ambiguous. Trimming pared 6 bases from V and 0 bases from J, leaving 9 bases between. Per germline, CDR1 LGHNT and CDR2 FRNRAP. The CDR3 extends over 14 amino acids. The CDR3 reads CASGTALAKNIQYF. DNA of the CDR3: TGTGCTAGTGGCACCGCCCTAGCCAAAAACATTCAGTACTTC.

This clonotype was found many times. The chain recombines TRBV12-3 or TRBV12-4 with TRBJ1-4; possible D gene TRBD1, 5 bases. The V end was cut by 4 bases, the J end by 7 bases, with 16 bases between. The CDR3 sequence is 15 residues long. The CDR3 region is CASSYRGLPGEKLFF. CDR3 sequence (DNA): TGTGCCAGCAGTTACCGGGGACTACCAGGTGAAAAACTGTTTTTT.

This clonotype has ten or more counts. This chain connects TRBV4-3 to TRBJ2-7; D gene unclear. CDR3 length: 17 amino acids. V was shortened by 0 bases and J by 5 bases, with 20 bases between the two germline ends. Germline CDR1 reads LGHNA; CDR2 reads YSLEER. CDR3 DNA sequence: TGCGCCAGCAGCCAAGACTCCGTGGGCCTAAGGACCCACGAGCAGTACTTC. It is translated as CASSQDSVGLRTHEQYF.

Points on this clonotype: A read error may be the cause here, since a much bigger clone is one base away. The V call is TRBV2, the J call TRBJ1-5; D is undetermined. CDR3 length equals 13 residues. Germline V gene sequence: CDR1 SNHLY, CDR2 FYNNEI. With 7 bases removed from V and 7 bases from J, the gap between germline ends came to 14 bases. The CDR3 bases are TGTGCCAGCATGGTCCCCCCAAAACAGCCCCAGCATTTT. Protein: CASMVPPKQPQHF.

The V and J genes are TRBV12-3 or TRBV12-4 and TRBJ1-6; D remains unclear. The CDR3 runs 16 residues. V dropped 5 bases and J dropped 4 bases, with 15 bases sitting between them. The CDR3 reads CASSDTLVPYNSPLHF. CDR3 DNA: TGTGCCAGCAGTGACACCTTGGTCCCATATAATTCACCCCTCCACTTT.

Concerning this clonotype itself: In this CDR3 the conserved last residue, phenylalanine or tryptophan, is missing, so a read error is likely. CDR3 in DNA: TGCGCCAGCAGCCAAGAAGAGGGGTATTCCTACAATGAGCAGTTCCTC. This translates into CASSQEEGYSYNEQFL. The V gene is TRBV4-3, the J gene TRBJ2-1; D assignment may be TRBD1 or TRBD2 (5 bases each). There are 16 residues in the CDR3. Germline CDR1 is LGHNA and CDR2 is YSLEER. The V end lost 0 bases, the J end lost 1 base, and 10 bases lay between the germline ends.

The table lists this clonotype with many counts. The J gene is TRBJ2-1, the V gene TRBV7-2; 8 bases agree with TRBD2. J lost 3 bases, V lost 1 base, and 5 bases had no gene match. Germline V lookup: CDR1 SGHTA, CDR2 FQGNSA. This CDR3 contains 16 residues. The CDR3 DNA follows: TGTGCCAGCAGCTTAGACGGGAGGGCCGGCTACAATGAGCAGTTCTTC. Amino acids: CASSLDGRAGYNEQFF.

This clonotype was seen many times. V gene TRBV5-1 combines with J gene TRBJ2-3; 8 bases line up with TRBD2. Germline lookup yields CDR1 SGHRS and CDR2 YFSETQ. Trimming removed 3 bases from V and 3 bases from J; junction bases left unmatched: 15. The CDR3 has 18 residues. The CDR3 protein is CASSWDSAGTSSTDTQYF. In nucleotides, the CDR3 is TGCGCCAGCAGCTGGGATTCTGCCGGGACTAGTTCAACAGATACGCAGTATTTT.

This clonotype was seen ten or more times. Here the CDR3 reads CASSLAVGTVAKNIQYF. The CDR3 DNA reads as TGTGCCAGCAGCTTAGCGGTTGGTACCGTAGCCAAAAACATTCAGTACTTC. The rearrangement links TRBV7-2 to TRBJ2-4; D is unclear. Germline-derived CDR1 and CDR2 are SGHTA and FQGNSA. The CDR3 is 17 residues long. Trimming stripped 0 bases from V and 0 bases from J, with 12 bases between.

This clonotype came up many times. The CDR3: CSAREIQRGSGNTIYF. CDR3 in DNA: TGCAGTGCTAGAGAGATCCAGAGAGGATCTGGAAACACCATATATTTT. The chain is built from TRBV20-1 and TRBJ1-3; D not certain. Trimming removed 0 bases from V and 1 base from J, with 13 bases in between. This CDR3 region has 16 residues. In germline, CDR1 is DFQATT, CDR2 SNEGSKA (reference sequence).

This clonotype has a count of ten or more. This rearrangement joins TRBV19 to TRBJ2-3; 7 nucleotides align to TRBD2. V was pared by 7 bases and J by 6 bases, with 7 bases of the junction left unmatched. CDR1 and CDR2 (germline): LNHDA, SQIVND (reference sequence). This CDR3 region has 13 residues. CDR3 sequence: CASTPGTTDTQYF. In nucleotides, the CDR3 is TGTGCCAGTACCCCGGGGACTACCGATACGCAGTATTTT.

In the case of this clonotype: Sequence at one end of the junction differs from germline and may be a read error. The rearrangement joins TRBV4-3 to TRBJ1-1, with D possibly matching TRBD1 (5 bases). The germline gives CDR1 LGHNA, CDR2 YSLEER. CDR3 length: 14 amino acids. CDR3 DNA: TGCGCCAGCAGGCAAGTCCAGGGGAACACTGAAGCTTTCTTT. Translation gives CASRQVQGNTEAFF.

The rearrangement uses TRBV5-6 and TRBJ1-1; unclear D gene. The CDR3 spans 14 residues. The germline CDR1 and CDR2 sequences are SGHDT and YYEEEE. V was clipped by 1 base and J by 3 bases, with 10 bases between them. Written as DNA, the CDR3 is TGTGCCAGCAGCTTGTGGCAACCCGACACTGAAGCTTTCTTT. Its protein product is CASSLWQPDTEAFF.

V is TRBV25-1 and J is TRBJ2-1; D not certain. CDR1 is MGHDK and CDR2 is SYGVNS in the germline V gene. V was clipped by 6 bases and J by 4 bases, with 7 bases between them. This CDR3 spans 12 amino acids. This CDR3 reads CASRETYNEQFF. CDR3 nucleotides: TGTGCCAGCAGGGAAACATACAATGAGCAGTTCTTC.